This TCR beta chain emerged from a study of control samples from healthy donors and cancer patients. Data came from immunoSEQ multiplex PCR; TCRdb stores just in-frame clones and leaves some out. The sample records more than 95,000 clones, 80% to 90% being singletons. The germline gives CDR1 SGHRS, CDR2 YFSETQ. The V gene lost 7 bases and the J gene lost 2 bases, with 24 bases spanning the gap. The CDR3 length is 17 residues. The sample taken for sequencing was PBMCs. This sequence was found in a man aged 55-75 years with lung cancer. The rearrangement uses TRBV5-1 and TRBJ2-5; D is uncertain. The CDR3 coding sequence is TGCGCCAGCCTTATCGGTATTTCGATGGCTGGTCAAGAGACCCAGTACTTC. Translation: CASLIGISMAGQETQYF.